This T cell receptor (beta chain) was documented in a study of blood T cell repertoires in COVID-19. In the original analysis: Reference gene primers were amplified, and this amplification served to estimate nucleated cell counts. The method was immunoSEQ multiplex PCR; TCRdb's version includes in-frame clones alone and lacks a portion of them. V and J calls and clone size follow that table, whereas D and trimming were derived from the DNA. This sample carries about 160,000 clones, roughly 93% of them seen once, and the ten largest clones take approximately 2.4%. This clone was seen only once. Trimming pared 0 bases from V and 3 bases from J, leaving 9 bases between. The CDR3 contains 15 residues. From germline, CDR1 is MNHNS and CDR2 SASEGT.

This receptor was obtained from a man aged 18 to 29 with acute or convalescent COVID-19. The V call is TRBV6-1, the J call TRBJ1-5; maybe TRBD1 (5 bases). Source material: peripheral blood. The CDR3 loop reads CASSEARQSNQPQHF. The CDR3 DNA is TGTGCCAGCAGTGAAGCAAGACAGTCCAATCAGCCCCAGCATTTT.